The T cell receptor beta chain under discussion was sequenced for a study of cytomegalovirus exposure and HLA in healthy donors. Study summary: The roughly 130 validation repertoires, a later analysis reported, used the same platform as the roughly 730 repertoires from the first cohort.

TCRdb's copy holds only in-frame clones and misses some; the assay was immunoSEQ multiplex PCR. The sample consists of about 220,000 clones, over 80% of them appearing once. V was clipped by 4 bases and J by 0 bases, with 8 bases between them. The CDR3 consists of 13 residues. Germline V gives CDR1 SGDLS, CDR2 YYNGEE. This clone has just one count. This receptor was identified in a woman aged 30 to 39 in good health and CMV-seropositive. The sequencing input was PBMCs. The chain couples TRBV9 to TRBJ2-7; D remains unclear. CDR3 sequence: CASSLAPSYEQYF. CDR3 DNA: TGTGCCAGCAGCTTAGCCCCCTCCTACGAGCAGTACTTC.